This passage covers 6 T cell receptor beta chains from one sample sequenced in a study of blood T cells in healthy people across ages. Alongside a J-beta primer mix, a sample-barcoded 5' primer served in a second PCR lasting about 6 to 11 cycles. MiXCR, run by TCRdb on the 5' RACE reads, gives a single entry per CDR3 protein. The sample lists under 800,000 distinct CDR3 sequences; around 21% were seen once. The material sequenced was blood. These receptors all come from a man between 65 and 85 years old in good health.

V gene TRBV29-1 combines with J gene TRBJ2-5, with TRBD2 identical over 7 bases. Germline V gene lookup returns CDR1 SQVTM and CDR2 ANQGSEA. The CDR3 runs to 13 residues. Trimming at V came to 5 bases and at J to 4 bases, leaving 7 bases not matched to a gene. The CDR3 sequence: CSVKTSGTETQYF. DNA for the CDR3: TGCAGCGTTAAAACCAGCGGGACAGAGACCCAGTACTTC.

This clonotype was seen a handful of times. The chain links TRBV27 to TRBJ2-1, with D perhaps TRBD2 (6 bases). The germline V and J ends were trimmed by 7 bases and 1 base, with 14 bases remaining between them. The V gene's germline CDR1 is MNHEY and CDR2 SMNVEV (reference sequence). This CDR3 spans 15 amino acids. The CDR3 region has the DNA TGTGCCAGCAACCTTGGAGGGAGTTCCTACAATGAGCAGTTCTTC. Residues: CASNLGGSSYNEQFF.

This rearrangement joins TRBV28 to TRBJ2-6; the match to TRBD1 covers 9 bases. Unmatched junction bases numbered 8, after V lost 5 bases and J lost 0 bases. CDR1 is MDHEN, CDR2 SYDVKM, per germline. This CDR3 spans 18 amino acids. Here the CDR3 reads CASSEQGAQDSGANVLTF. The CDR3 DNA is TGTGCCAGCAGTGAACAGGGGGCTCAAGACTCTGGGGCCAACGTCCTGACTTTC. Based on the CDR3 plus reference TRBV28 and TRBJ2-6, the full variable domain is DVKVTQSSRYLVKRTGEKVFLECVQDMDHENMFWYRQDPGLGLRLIYFSYDVKMKEKGDIPEGYSVSREKKERFSLILESASTNQTSMYLCASSEQGAQDSGANVLTFGAGSRLTVL.

Points on this clonotype: With a much larger clone just one base away, this may be a read error. The chain has TRBV11-2 and TRBJ2-5; maybe TRBD1 (6 bases). This CDR3 has 13 amino acids. Per germline, CDR1 SGHAT and CDR2 FQNNGV. Trimming stripped 5 bases from V and 1 base from J, with 8 bases between. The CDR3 here is CASSNRAQETQYF. In DNA form, the CDR3 reads TGTGCCAGCAGCAACAGGGCCCAAGAGACCCAGTACTTC.

This clonotype was detected a few times. The junction differs from germline at one of its ends, possibly a read error. The rearrangement joins TRBV12-3 or TRBV12-4 to TRBJ2-7; the match to TRBD2 covers 13 bases. This CDR3 comprises 16 residues. The CDR3 coding sequence is TGTGTCAGCAGTTTTACCCCGGGACTAGCGGGATACGAGCAGTACTTC. This codes for CVSSFTPGLAGYEQYF.

A remark on this clonotype: At one boundary the junction diverges from the germline segment, which might be a read error. V usage is TRBV12-3 or TRBV12-4 and J usage is TRBJ2-6, with 9 bases fitting TRBD1. The CDR3 runs 19 residues. CDR3 sequence (DNA): TGTTCCAGCATAGGGCCTCAAATGACAGGGGGCTCTGGGGCCAACGTCCTGACTTTC. Protein: CSSIGPQMTGGSGANVLTF.